The 32 T cell receptor beta chains below were found in one sample sequenced in a study of blood T cell repertoires in COVID-19. Data came from immunoSEQ multiplex PCR; TCRdb stores just in-frame clones and leaves some out. The sample has 90,000 to 150,000 clones; roughly four fifths are singletons. Sample: peripheral blood. The receptors stem from a human donor in a cohort sampled during active COVID-19.

CDR3 sequence reads: CASSLLTSSYEQYF. The CDR3 DNA is TGCGCCAGCAGCTTGCTCACGAGCTCCTACGAGCAGTACTTC. The genes are TRBV5-1 and TRBJ2-7; D uncertain. The CDR3 has 14 residues. Deletions cut 1 base from V and 0 bases from J, with 8 bases between. Germline V gene sequence: CDR1 SGHRS, CDR2 YFSETQ.

The J gene is TRBJ2-7, the V gene TRBV7-9, with 9 bases lining up with TRBD2. Trimming cost V 1 base and J 0 bases; bases outside gene matches: 4. Germline V lookup: CDR1 SEHNR, CDR2 FQNEAQ (reference sequence). There are 16 residues in the CDR3. CDR3 coding DNA: TGTGCCAGCAGCTTAGTTCTTAGCGGGAGCTCCTACGAGCAGTACTTC. Protein sequence: CASSLVLSGSSYEQYF.

V usage is TRBV6-5 and J usage is TRBJ1-2, with TRBD1 matching over 7 bases. The CDR3 extends over 15 amino acids. V was clipped by 3 bases and J by 4 bases; unmatched bases: 8. Germline V gene lookup returns CDR1 MNHEY and CDR2 SVGAGI. The chain's CDR3 is CASSYFPQGGYGYTF. The CDR3 DNA reads as TGTGCCAGCAGTTATTTCCCTCAGGGGGGCTATGGCTACACCTTC.

CDR3 nucleotide sequence: TGTGCCAGCAGTTACCACCAGGGCGAGCAGTACTTC. Translated: CASSYHQGEQYF. V and J are TRBV12-3 or TRBV12-4 and TRBJ2-7; weak D call: TRBD1 (5 bases). Trimming took off 4 bases at V and 6 bases at J, with 10 bases between the two ends. The CDR3 is 12 amino acids.

The V call is TRBV28, the J call TRBJ1-1; maybe TRBD1 (5 bases). The CDR3 runs to 14 residues. In germline, CDR1 is MDHEN, CDR2 SYDVKM. V lost 7 bases and J 1 base, leaving 13 bases between the germline ends. This chain's CDR3 is CASTAGTGNTEAFF. In DNA form, the CDR3 reads TGTGCCAGCACGGCTGGGACTGGGAACACTGAAGCTTTCTTT.

The V gene is TRBV5-8, the J gene TRBJ1-1; 7 bases line up with TRBD1. J gave up 4 bases and V 4 bases, and 4 bases lay outside the gene matches. The CDR3 contains 13 residues. Germline CDR1 and CDR2: SGHTS and YDEGEE. The CDR3 nucleotides read TGTGCCAGCAGCGACCGGGACAGCACTGAAGCTTTCTTT. It encodes CASSDRDSTEAFF.

In its sample, this clone was seen a few times. The rearrangement joins TRBV9 to TRBJ1-2; D is unclear. Trimming took 7 bases from V and 1 from J, leaving 5 bases between them. Germline assignment: CDR1 SGDLS and CDR2 YYNGEE. This CDR3 comprises 11 residues. The CDR3 loop is CASSSNYGYTF. The CDR3 coding sequence is TGTGCCAGCTCCAGTAACTATGGCTACACCTTC.

This sequence joins TRBV5-6 and TRBJ1-1, with D possibly TRBD1 on 5 matching bases. V shed 1 base and J shed 2 bases, with 12 bases lying between them. The germline CDR1 and CDR2 sequences are SGHDT and YYEEEE. This CDR3 spans 15 amino acids. The CDR3 bases are TGTGCCAGCAGCTTGTTTGACAGATCAAACACTGAAGCTTTCTTT. Residues: CASSLFDRSNTEAFF.

The chain combines TRBV7-2 with TRBJ1-1; the D is unclear. Germline lookup yields CDR1 SGHTA and CDR2 FQGNSA. This CDR3 is built from 15 residues. V lost 1 base, J lost 6 bases, and 15 bases lay in between. The CDR3 here is CASSLGGQVGSEAFF. CDR3 coding DNA: TGTGCCAGCAGCTTAGGCGGGCAGGTCGGGTCTGAAGCTTTCTTT.

This chain links TRBV3-1 (or the pseudogene TRBV3-2) with TRBJ1-1, with D maybe TRBD1 (6 bases). Trimming stripped 4 bases from V and 5 bases from J, with 17 bases between. CDR1 LGHDT and CDR2 YNNKEL come from the germline V gene (reference sequence). This CDR3 comprises 15 residues. The CDR3 region has the DNA TGTGCCAGCAGCCTGGGAGTGTGGGGGCGAACTGAAGCTTTCTTT. This codes for CASSLGVWGRTEAFF.

This clone turned up a few times. The chain recombines TRBV19 with TRBJ1-2, with D possibly TRBD1 on 5 matching bases. The V gene lost 2 bases and the J gene lost 4 bases, with 14 bases spanning the gap. The V gene's germline CDR1 is LNHDA and CDR2 SQIVND (reference sequence). The CDR3 is made up of 15 amino acids. CDR3 loop: CASSIPGVRGYGYTF. The CDR3 region has the DNA TGTGCCAGTAGTATACCGGGGGTCCGCGGCTATGGCTACACCTTC.

The chain employs TRBV30 and TRBJ2-2, with 8 bases that match TRBD1. The V gene's germline CDR1 is GTSNPN and CDR2 SVGIG (reference sequence). This CDR3 comprises 15 residues. V lost 4 bases to trimming and J lost 2 bases; unmatched junction nucleotides: 6. CDR3 sequence: CAWNGQGINTGELFF. CDR3 coding DNA: TGTGCCTGGAACGGACAGGGAATTAACACCGGGGAGCTGTTTTTT.

This clone was observed a handful of times. The chain carries TRBV5-1 and TRBJ1-1; D remains unclear. Trimming took off 2 bases at V and 3 bases at J, with 14 bases between the two ends. Germline-derived CDR1 and CDR2 are SGHRS and YFSETQ. CDR3 length equals 15 residues. The CDR3, as DNA: TGCGCCAGCAGCTTATCCGGGGATCAGGACACTGAAGCTTTCTTT. Translating it yields CASSLSGDQDTEAFF.

The chain is built from TRBV30 and TRBJ2-7; D is perhaps TRBD1 (5 bases). CDR1 and CDR2 from the germline V gene are GTSNPN and SVGIG (reference sequence). This CDR3 region has 13 residues. V lost 1 base and J lost 4, with 11 bases in between. As DNA, the CDR3 is TGTGCCTGGAGTGAGGGGTACAGGTACGAGCAGTACTTC. This translates into CAWSEGYRYEQYF.

The chain couples TRBV6-1 to TRBJ1-3; D unclear. V lost 3 bases and J lost 7, with 10 bases in between. This CDR3 is 13 amino acids long. Per germline, CDR1 MNHNS and CDR2 SASEGT. The CDR3 spells CASSDLFLNTIYF. DNA of the CDR3: TGTGCCAGCAGTGATCTTTTTCTGAACACCATATATTTT.

V and J are TRBV2 and TRBJ1-3; D gene unclear. The CDR3 contains 14 residues. V lost 6 bases and J lost 0, with 9 bases in between. CDR1 and CDR2 (germline): SNHLY, FYNNEI. The CDR3 nucleotides read TGTGCCAGCAGGCGTCGGGACTCTGGAAACACCATATATTTT. This codes for CASRRRDSGNTIYF.

The rearrangement links TRBV3-1 (or the pseudogene TRBV3-2) to TRBJ1-3; no firm D call. Germline CDR1 is LGHDT and CDR2 is YNNKEL (reference sequence). The CDR3 covers 14 residues. V lost 4 bases and J 4 bases, leaving 11 bases between the germline ends. As DNA, the CDR3 is TGTGCCAGCAGCCCACTAGGGTCCGGAAACACCATATATTTT. As protein: CASSPLGSGNTIYF.

The rearrangement links TRBV28 to TRBJ1-1, with 7 positions matching TRBD1. V lost 4 bases and J lost 5; bases outside the gene matches: 10. The germline V gene has CDR1 MDHEN and CDR2 SYDVKM. The CDR3 sequence is 15 residues long. The CDR3 region has the DNA TGTGCCAGCAGTTCCGCGCCAGGGGGAGAGACTGAAGCTTTCTTT. Its translation is CASSSAPGGETEAFF.

This clone has just a few counts. The gene calls are TRBV6-5 and TRBJ2-7; D is perhaps TRBD1 (7 bases). V lost 2 bases, J lost 5 bases, and 13 bases lay in between. Germline CDR1 reads MNHEY; CDR2 reads SVGAGI. The CDR3 spans 14 residues. CDR3 DNA sequence: TGTGCCAGCAGTTACAGGACAGGAGGGGACGAGCAGTACTTC. Translated, it gives CASSYRTGGDEQYF.

The rearrangement uses TRBV4-2 and TRBJ1-4; tentatively, D is TRBD1 (6 bases). Germline CDR1 reads LGHNA; CDR2 reads YNFKEQ. The CDR3 length is 14 residues. The V and J ends lost 6 bases and 2 bases respectively, with 10 bases between them. CDR3 sequence: CASRGGGTNEKLFF. The CDR3 nucleotides read TGTGCCAGCAGGGGAGGGGGTACTAATGAAAAACTGTTTTTT.

The chain's CDR3 is CASRQGDLGGAGYTF. The CDR3 DNA reads as TGTGCCAGTCGCCAGGGGGACCTCGGGGGTGCTGGCTACACCTTC. The chain links TRBV19 to TRBJ1-2; 7 nucleotides line up with TRBD1. V gave up 8 bases and J gave up 7 bases; unmatched junction bases: 16. The germline CDR1 and CDR2 sequences are LNHDA and SQIVND (reference sequence). This CDR3 is 15 amino acids long.

V usage is TRBV10-3 and J usage is TRBJ2-7; TRBD1 matches 7 bases. CDR3 length: 15 residues. The V gene's germline CDR1 is ENHRY and CDR2 SYGVKD. Trimming at V came to 4 bases and at J to 0 bases, leaving 6 bases not matched to a gene. The CDR3 is CAISASTGASYEQYF. In nucleotides, the CDR3 is TGTGCCATCAGTGCATCCACAGGGGCCTCCTACGAGCAGTACTTC.

The chain employs TRBV5-1 and TRBJ2-7, with D perhaps matching TRBD1 (9 bases). The CDR3 covers 15 residues. Germline lookup yields CDR1 SGHRS and CDR2 YFSETQ. The V gene lost 4 bases and the J gene lost 1 base, with 15 bases spanning the gap. CDR3 sequence: CASSREGTGSYEQYF. CDR3 coding DNA: TGCGCCAGCAGCCGGGAGGGGACAGGGTCCTACGAGCAGTACTTC.

The chain uses TRBV29-1 and TRBJ1-2; TRBD1 agrees at 9 bases. Germline V gene sequence: CDR1 SQVTM, CDR2 ANQGSEA. The CDR3 length is 13 residues. V lost 6 bases to trimming and J lost 1 base; unmatched junction nucleotides: 3. CDR3 in DNA: TGCAGCGTACGACAGGGGGGTAACTATGGCTACACCTTC. Encoded protein: CSVRQGGNYGYTF.

This clone was detected only a few times. The chain joins TRBV5-8 to TRBJ2-7; 9 bases fit TRBD1. CDR1 and CDR2 from the germline V gene are SGHTS and YDEGEE. With V trimmed by 5 bases and J by 3 bases, 6 bases remained unmatched. CDR3 length equals 14 residues. The DNA of the CDR3 is TGTGCCAGCAGACCCGGGACAGGGTACTACGAGCAGTACTTC. Protein sequence: CASRPGTGYYEQYF.

The chain links TRBV29-1 to TRBJ1-2; possible D gene TRBD1, 6 bases. The CDR3 contains 11 residues. Per the germline V gene, CDR1 is SQVTM and CDR2 is ANQGSEA. Trimming removed 7 bases from V and 5 bases from J, with 11 bases in between. The CDR3 coding sequence is TGCAGCGCAGGACAGCAGTATGGCTACACCTTC. This gives the protein CSAGQQYGYTF.

The rearrangement joins TRBV11-3 to TRBJ2-7, with D maybe TRBD2 (6 bases). V lost 1 base, J lost 5 bases, and 12 bases lay in between. The CDR3 runs to 14 residues. Germline V lookup: CDR1 SGHNT, CDR2 YENEEA. The CDR3 loop reads CASSLAGGVNEQYF. For the CDR3, the DNA is TGTGCCAGCAGCTTAGCCGGGGGTGTCAACGAGCAGTACTTC.

This chain joins TRBV5-8 and TRBJ2-7, with 10 bases that match TRBD2. The CDR3 loop spans 16 amino acids. Germline trimming cut 0 bases from V and 0 bases from J; bases unmatched to any gene: 3. Germline V gene data show CDR1 as SGHTS and CDR2 as YDEGEE. The CDR3 DNA sequence: TGTGCCAGCAGCTTGGCTGCTAGCGGGGGCTCCTACGAGCAGTACTTC. Translation: CASSLAASGGSYEQYF.

The CDR3 here is CAWSHGRTGRNTEAFF. The CDR3 coding sequence is TGTGCCTGGAGTCATGGACGGACAGGGCGGAACACTGAAGCTTTCTTT. The rearrangement links TRBV30 to TRBJ1-1, with 8 bases identical to TRBD1. Trimming took 2 bases from V and 1 from J; bases not matched to a gene: 9. The CDR3 loop spans 16 amino acids. The V gene's germline CDR1 is GTSNPN and CDR2 SVGIG (reference sequence).

V and J are TRBV28 and TRBJ1-1; D not certain. The length of the CDR3 is 13 residues. Between the trimmed V and J ends, which lost 5 bases and 6 bases, there was a span of 13 bases. Per germline, CDR1 MDHEN and CDR2 SYDVKM. The CDR3 is CASSLTEKAEAFF. Here the CDR3 DNA reads TGTGCCAGCAGTCTCACAGAGAAGGCTGAAGCTTTCTTT.

The chain combines TRBV20-1 with TRBJ2-7; 8 nucleotides match TRBD1. Trimming took 3 bases from V and 7 from J; bases not matched to a gene: 14. Germline V lookup: CDR1 DFQATT, CDR2 SNEGSKA (reference sequence). The CDR3 extends over 15 amino acids. The CDR3 region is CSASGSTGAPLEQYF. CDR3 DNA: TGCAGTGCTAGTGGATCGACAGGGGCCCCCCTGGAGCAGTACTTC.

This sequence joins TRBV7-9 and TRBJ2-7; D unresolved. The CDR3 loop spans 11 amino acids. Germline-derived CDR1 and CDR2 are SEHNR and FQNEAQ (reference sequence). V was cut by 5 bases and J by 2 bases, with 4 bases left in between. The CDR3 spells CASSATYEQYF. CDR3 in DNA: TGTGCCAGCAGCGCTACCTACGAGCAGTACTTC.